This entry describes one T cell receptor beta chain. This sample was taken from a study of blood T cell repertoires in COVID-19. Original methodology: Reference gene primers were amplified, and this amplification served to estimate nucleated cell counts. Assay: immunoSEQ multiplex PCR; the TCRdb copy retains only in-frame clones and omits some. The V and J calls and clone size come from that table; D and trimming were worked out from the DNA. The sample shows tens of thousands of clones, 75% to 90% of them seen only once. Sequencing input: peripheral blood. This receptor was obtained from a human donor in a cohort sampled during active COVID-19.

This chain's CDR3 is CASSLGWDNSPPGNTIYF. The DNA of the CDR3 is TGCGCCAGCAGCTTGGGGTGGGACAATTCGCCCCCTGGAAACACCATATATTTT. This chain joins TRBV5-1 and TRBJ1-3, with D possibly TRBD1 on 6 matching bases. CDR1 is SGHRS and CDR2 is YFSETQ in the germline V gene. V lost 0 bases to trimming and J lost 2 bases, with 18 bases between them. The CDR3 sequence is 18 residues long.